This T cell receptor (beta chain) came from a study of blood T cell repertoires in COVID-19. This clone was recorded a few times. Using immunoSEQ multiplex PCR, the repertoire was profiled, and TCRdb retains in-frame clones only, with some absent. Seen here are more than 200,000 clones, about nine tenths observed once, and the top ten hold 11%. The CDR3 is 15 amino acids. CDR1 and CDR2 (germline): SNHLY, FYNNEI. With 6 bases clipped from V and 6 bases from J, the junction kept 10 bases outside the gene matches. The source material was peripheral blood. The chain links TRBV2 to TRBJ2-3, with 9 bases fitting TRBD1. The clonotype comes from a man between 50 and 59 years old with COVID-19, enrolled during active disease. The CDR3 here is CASRDGQGTADTQYF. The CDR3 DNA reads TGTGCCAGCAGGGATGGACAGGGGACCGCGGATACGCAGTATTTT.